This TCR beta chain came from a study of radiation and T cells in renal cell carcinoma. On the study more broadly: Nephrectomy followed 15 Gy stereotactic body radiation by 4 weeks. Points from the study as a whole: Top tumor clonotypes rose in blood 2 weeks post-radiation, then contracted.

The method was immunoSEQ multiplex PCR; TCRdb's version includes in-frame clones alone and lacks a portion of them. In the table there are around 120,000 clones, 75% to 85% of which are singletons. Time point indicated: blood 2 weeks post-SBRT. As to treatment: 15 Gy SBRT to primary tumor, nephrectomy 4 weeks later. This renal cell carcinoma was of the clear cell type. CDR1 and CDR2 (germline): KGHSH, LQKENI. Deletions cut 2 bases from V and 1 base from J, with 11 bases between. The CDR3 runs 16 residues. As for this clone: Its antigen is unidentified.

This clonotype originated in a woman in her fifties or sixties with renal cell carcinoma. The chain employs TRBV18 and TRBJ2-2; D tentatively reads TRBD1 or TRBD2 (5 bases each). This specimen consisted of blood, obtained from a patient whose treatment included radiotherapy and nephrectomy. The CDR3 spells CASSPAGTENTGELFF. Here the CDR3 DNA reads TGTGCCAGCTCACCAGCTGGGACGGAGAACACCGGGGAGCTGTTTTTT.